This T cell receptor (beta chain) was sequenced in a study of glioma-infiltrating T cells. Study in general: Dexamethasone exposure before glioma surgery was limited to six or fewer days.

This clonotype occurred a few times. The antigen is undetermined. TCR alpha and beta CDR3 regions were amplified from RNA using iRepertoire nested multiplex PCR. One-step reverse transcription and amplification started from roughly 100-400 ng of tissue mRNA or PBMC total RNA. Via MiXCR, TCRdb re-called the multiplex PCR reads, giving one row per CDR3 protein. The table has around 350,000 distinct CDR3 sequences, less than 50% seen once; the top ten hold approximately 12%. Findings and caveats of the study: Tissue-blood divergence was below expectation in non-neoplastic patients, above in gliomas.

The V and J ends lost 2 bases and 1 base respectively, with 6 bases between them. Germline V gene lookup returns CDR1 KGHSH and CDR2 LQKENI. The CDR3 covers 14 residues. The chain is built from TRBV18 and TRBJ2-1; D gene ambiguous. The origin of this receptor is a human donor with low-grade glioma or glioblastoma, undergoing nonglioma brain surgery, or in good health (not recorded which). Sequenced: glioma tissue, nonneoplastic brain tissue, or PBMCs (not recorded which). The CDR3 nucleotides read TGTGCCAGCTCACCAACGAGATCCTACAATGAGCAGTTCTTC. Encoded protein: CASSPTRSYNEQFF.